The 25 T cell receptor beta chains reported below all come from one sample, sequenced in a study of blood T cells in healthy people across ages. Next came a second PCR, run for about 6 to 12 cycles, which used a sample-barcoded 5' primer along with a J-beta primer mix. Each CDR3 protein is one row after TCRdb ran MiXCR on the 5' RACE reads. This table holds over 750,000 distinct CDR3 sequences, approximately 25% found once. Another study also made use of these data, one on T cells of mothers and their children.

Sequencing was performed on blood. The receptors here all came from a boy under 18 in good health.

J is TRBJ1-1 and V is TRBV10-3; weak D call: TRBD1 (5 bases). V shed 8 bases and J shed 2 bases, with 12 bases lying between them. CDR1 and CDR2 from the germline V gene are ENHRY and SYGVKD. This CDR3 is built from 13 residues. The CDR3 DNA is TGTGCCATCTGTTTGACAGCCAACACTGAAGCTTTCTTT. Its translation is CAICLTANTEAFF.

This clonotype was detected a few times. This sequence joins TRBV3-1 and TRBJ2-1; D remains ambiguous. Germline V lookup: CDR1 LGHDT, CDR2 YNNKEL (reference sequence). The V end was cut by 6 bases, the J end by 2 bases, with 14 bases between. This CDR3 comprises 15 residues. CDR3: CASSLLSHPYNEQFF. Here the CDR3 DNA reads TGTGCCAGCAGTCTACTATCCCATCCCTACAATGAGCAGTTCTTC.

This clonotype was picked up a small number of times. The chain has TRBV5-1 and TRBJ2-7, with D uncertain. The CDR3 loop spans 15 amino acids. Trimming shortened V by 4 bases and J by 4 bases, and 18 bases separated the two germline ends. The germline V gene has CDR1 SGHRS and CDR2 YFSETQ. The CDR3 sequence is CASSPDGPKLYEQYF. The CDR3 DNA reads as TGCGCCAGCAGCCCAGACGGTCCCAAACTATACGAGCAGTACTTC.

The rearrangement joins TRBV28 to TRBJ2-7, with D possibly called TRBD1 or TRBD2 (5 bases each). Germline V lookup: CDR1 MDHEN, CDR2 SYDVKM. There are 14 residues in the CDR3. Trimming shortened V by 7 bases and J by 0 bases, and 13 bases separated the two germline ends. The CDR3 protein is CASIFRGSSYEQYF. Here the CDR3 DNA reads TGTGCCAGCATCTTCCGGGGCAGCTCCTACGAGCAGTACTTC.

The genes are TRBV6-5 and TRBJ2-4; TRBD2 is a possible D gene (6 bases). The CDR3 sequence is 14 residues long. The germline V gene encodes CDR1 MNHEY and CDR2 SVGAGI. Trimming shortened V by 5 bases and J by 2 bases, and 10 bases separated the two germline ends. Here the CDR3 reads CASSQGLPKNIQYF. In DNA form, the CDR3 reads TGTGCCAGCAGTCAGGGACTTCCCAAAAACATTCAGTACTTC.

This clonotype appeared many times. The rearrangement links TRBV7-9 to TRBJ1-1; D is unclear. The CDR3 runs 14 residues. The V gene's germline CDR1 is SEHNR and CDR2 FQNEAQ (reference sequence). V lost 5 bases and J lost 0, with 10 bases in between. The CDR3 nucleotides read TGTGCCAGCAGCCAGAGCAGTTTGAACACTGAAGCTTTCTTT. Translating it yields CASSQSSLNTEAFF.

This clonotype was found once. The V and J genes are TRBV28 and TRBJ2-1; D is perhaps TRBD2 (6 bases). This CDR3 contains 14 residues. V was shortened by 1 base and J by 7 bases, with 11 bases between the two germline ends. Per the germline V gene, CDR1 is MDHEN and CDR2 is SYDVKM. The CDR3 nucleotides are TGTGCCAGCAGTTTATACGGGAGAGGAAATGAGCAGTTCTTC. Its protein is CASSLYGRGNEQFF.

V usage is TRBV6-1 and J usage is TRBJ1-2, with TRBD1 as a possible D gene (5 bases). Trimming removed 7 bases from V and 4 bases from J, with 19 bases in between. There are 15 residues in the CDR3. The germline V gene has CDR1 MNHNS and CDR2 SASEGT. CDR3 coding DNA: TGTGCCAGCACCCGACAGTTTGGCGATGGCTATGGCTACACCTTC. Its translation is CASTRQFGDGYGYTF.

This clonotype was seen only a few times. This sequence joins TRBV29-1 and TRBJ2-5; 9 nucleotides line up with TRBD1. The assigned J gene may be wrong: the sequence end matches TRBJ2-7 better. Germline lookup yields CDR1 SQVTM and CDR2 ANQGSEA. This CDR3 contains 13 residues. CDR3 nucleotides: TGCAGCGTTCGAGGACAGGGGATGTACGAGCAGTACTTC. It specifies CSVRGQGMYEQYF.

The chain combines TRBV29-1 with TRBJ1-1, with 9 bases identical to TRBD1. CDR3 size: 12 residues. With 8 bases clipped from V and 5 bases from J, the junction kept 6 bases outside the gene matches. In germline, CDR1 is SQVTM, CDR2 ANQGSEA. As DNA, the CDR3 is TGCAGCTCCCGGACAGGGGTGACTGAAGCTTTCTTT. It specifies CSSRTGVTEAFF.

This clonotype appeared a few times. The V and J genes are TRBV27 and TRBJ2-5, with TRBD1 matching 9 bases. This CDR3 is 15 amino acids long. The V gene end was trimmed by 6 bases and the J gene end by 4 bases; junction bases not matched to a gene: 9. CDR1 MNHEY and CDR2 SMNVEV come from the germline V gene (reference sequence). CDR3 sequence (DNA): TGTGCCAGCAGCACCGTCAGGACAGGGGTAGAGACCCAGTACTTC. Protein: CASSTVRTGVETQYF.

J is TRBJ2-7 and V is TRBV20-1, with D possibly being TRBD1 (5 bases). The CDR3 contains 12 residues. V gave up 6 bases and J gave up 6 bases, with 15 bases separating them. From germline, CDR1 is DFQATT and CDR2 SNEGSKA (reference sequence). In nucleotides, the CDR3 is TGCAGTGCAAACGCAGGGAAATCCGAGCAGTACTTC. This translates into CSANAGKSEQYF.

The chain has TRBV4-2 and TRBJ2-2, with a tentative D call TRBD2 (5 bases). V gave up 4 bases and J gave up 1 base, with 13 bases separating them. CDR3 length: 16 amino acids. CDR1 is LGHNA, CDR2 YNFKEQ, per germline. CDR3 sequence: CASSPVRVGNTGELFF. DNA of the CDR3: TGTGCCAGCAGCCCTGTGAGGGTTGGGAACACCGGGGAGCTGTTTTTT.

This clonotype was observed a handful of times. Germline is not matched at one junction end, which may reflect a read error. The chain employs TRBV14 and TRBJ2-3, with D perhaps assigned TRBD1 or TRBD2 (5 bases each). The CDR3 sequence is 11 residues long. CDR1 is SGHDN, CDR2 FVKESK, per germline. Written as DNA, the CDR3 is TGTGCCAGCAGCCAAGCCGGGACCCCCTCCTTT. This encodes CASSQAGTPSF.

The chain combines TRBV18 with TRBJ2-7; D gene ambiguous. The CDR3 sequence is 14 residues long. The ends were cut back, 4 bases at V and 1 base at J, with 11 bases in the middle. Germline V gives CDR1 KGHSH, CDR2 LQKENI. The CDR3 bases are TGTGCCAGCTCACAATTGACGGAGTCCTACGAGCAGTACTTC. It is translated as CASSQLTESYEQYF.

This chain uses TRBV11-2 with TRBJ2-1, with D possibly being TRBD1 (6 bases). Trimming shortened V by 5 bases and J by 8 bases, and 28 bases separated the two germline ends. CDR3 length equals 18 residues. CDR1 is SGHAT, CDR2 FQNNGV, per germline. The CDR3 nucleotides are TGTGCCAGCAGCCCAGGGGCTTTTAGCGTTGTAGGACCCGATGAGCAGTTCTTC. The encoded protein is CASSPGAFSVVGPDEQFF.

This clonotype has a handful of counts. This chain joins TRBV4-1 and TRBJ2-7, with 7 bases matching TRBD1. Per germline, CDR1 MGHRA and CDR2 YSYEKL. This CDR3 is built from 18 residues. Unmatched junction bases numbered 18, after V lost 5 bases and J lost 2 bases. The CDR3 DNA reads TGCGCCAGCAGCTTCGGGGCTCCGGGACAGCATAACCCCTACGAGCAGTACTTC. This codes for CASSFGAPGQHNPYEQYF.

V usage is TRBV6-1 and J usage is TRBJ2-5; 11 bases line up with TRBD2. The DNA end is a closer match to TRBJ2-1, so the J assignment may be wrong. In germline, CDR1 is MNHNS, CDR2 SASEGT. The CDR3 is 16 residues long. The chain's CDR3 is CASRVAGGKTVNEQFF. CDR3 nucleotides: TGTGCCAGCAGAGTAGCGGGAGGGAAAACAGTCAATGAGCAGTTCTTC.

The chain recombines TRBV5-1 with TRBJ1-2; a weak D match, TRBD1 (6 bases). The CDR3 runs to 16 residues. From germline, CDR1 is SGHRS and CDR2 YFSETQ. The V gene lost 4 bases and the J gene lost 0 bases, with 16 bases spanning the gap. CDR3 sequence: CASSATGPEANYGYTF. The DNA of the CDR3 is TGCGCCAGCAGCGCTACAGGGCCCGAAGCTAACTATGGCTACACCTTC. The full variable domain, in which reference TRBV5-1 and TRBJ1-2 provide the parts outside the CDR3, is KAGVTQTPRYLIKTRGQQVTLSCSPISGHRSVSWYQQTPGQGLQFLFEYFSETQRNKGNFPGRFSGRQFSNSRSEMNVSTLELGDSALYLCASSATGPEANYGYTFGSGTRLTVV.

This clonotype was seen repeatedly, ten times or more. The chain recombines TRBV7-2 with TRBJ2-3, with 8 bases aligning to TRBD1. The germline V gene has CDR1 SGHTA and CDR2 FQGNSA. This CDR3 has 13 amino acids. The V gene end was trimmed by 4 bases and the J gene end by 4 bases; junction bases not matched to a gene: 1. The CDR3 region is CASSWDRSDTQYF. DNA for the CDR3: TGTGCCAGCAGCTGGGACAGGTCAGATACGCAGTATTTT.

V and J are TRBV7-2 and TRBJ2-1; D possibly corresponds to TRBD1 (5 bases). From germline, CDR1 is SGHTA and CDR2 FQGNSA. Trimming cost V 3 bases and J 4 bases, with 13 bases left between them. The CDR3 is 15 residues long. CDR3 in DNA: TGTGCCAGCAGCTTCAAACAGGTTTTGTACAATGAGCAGTTCTTC. Its translation: CASSFKQVLYNEQFF.

The V and J genes are TRBV5-1 and TRBJ2-6; 8 bases fit TRBD1. The CDR3 has 17 residues. With 0 bases clipped from V and 2 bases from J, the junction kept 4 bases outside the gene matches. The germline CDR1 and CDR2 sequences are SGHRS and YFSETQ. CDR3 sequence: CASSLDRGSPGANVLTF. The CDR3 DNA follows: TGCGCCAGCAGCTTGGACAGGGGGAGCCCTGGGGCCAACGTCCTGACTTTC.

The chain uses TRBV14 and TRBJ2-5; TRBD1 is a possible D gene (6 bases). The CDR3 runs 15 residues. Germline V gene lookup returns CDR1 SGHDN and CDR2 FVKESK. With 2 bases removed from V and 7 bases from J, the gap between germline ends came to 17 bases. In DNA, the CDR3 is TGTGCCAGCAGCCAAACCGCGGACAGCTCCTGGACCCAGTACTTC. Translating gives CASSQTADSSWTQYF.

There are a few counts of this clonotype. The chain has TRBV2 and TRBJ1-2; D is unresolved. The CDR3 sequence is 11 residues long. V gave up 7 bases and J gave up 8 bases, with 11 bases separating them. CDR1 and CDR2 from the germline V gene are SNHLY and FYNNEI. The CDR3 here is CASTVRGGYTF. For the CDR3, the DNA is TGTGCCAGCACCGTCCGGGGAGGCTACACCTTC.

This clonotype has ten or more counts. The chain is built from TRBV10-1 and TRBJ2-2; 7 bases are shared with TRBD1. J gave up 7 bases and V 4 bases, and 6 bases lay outside the gene matches. CDR1 and CDR2 (germline): WNHNN, SYGVQD (reference sequence). The CDR3 has 14 amino acids. CDR3 coding DNA: TGCGCCAGCAGTGCTAGGGGGCACGGCGGGGAGCTGTTTTTT. It codes for CASSARGHGGELFF.